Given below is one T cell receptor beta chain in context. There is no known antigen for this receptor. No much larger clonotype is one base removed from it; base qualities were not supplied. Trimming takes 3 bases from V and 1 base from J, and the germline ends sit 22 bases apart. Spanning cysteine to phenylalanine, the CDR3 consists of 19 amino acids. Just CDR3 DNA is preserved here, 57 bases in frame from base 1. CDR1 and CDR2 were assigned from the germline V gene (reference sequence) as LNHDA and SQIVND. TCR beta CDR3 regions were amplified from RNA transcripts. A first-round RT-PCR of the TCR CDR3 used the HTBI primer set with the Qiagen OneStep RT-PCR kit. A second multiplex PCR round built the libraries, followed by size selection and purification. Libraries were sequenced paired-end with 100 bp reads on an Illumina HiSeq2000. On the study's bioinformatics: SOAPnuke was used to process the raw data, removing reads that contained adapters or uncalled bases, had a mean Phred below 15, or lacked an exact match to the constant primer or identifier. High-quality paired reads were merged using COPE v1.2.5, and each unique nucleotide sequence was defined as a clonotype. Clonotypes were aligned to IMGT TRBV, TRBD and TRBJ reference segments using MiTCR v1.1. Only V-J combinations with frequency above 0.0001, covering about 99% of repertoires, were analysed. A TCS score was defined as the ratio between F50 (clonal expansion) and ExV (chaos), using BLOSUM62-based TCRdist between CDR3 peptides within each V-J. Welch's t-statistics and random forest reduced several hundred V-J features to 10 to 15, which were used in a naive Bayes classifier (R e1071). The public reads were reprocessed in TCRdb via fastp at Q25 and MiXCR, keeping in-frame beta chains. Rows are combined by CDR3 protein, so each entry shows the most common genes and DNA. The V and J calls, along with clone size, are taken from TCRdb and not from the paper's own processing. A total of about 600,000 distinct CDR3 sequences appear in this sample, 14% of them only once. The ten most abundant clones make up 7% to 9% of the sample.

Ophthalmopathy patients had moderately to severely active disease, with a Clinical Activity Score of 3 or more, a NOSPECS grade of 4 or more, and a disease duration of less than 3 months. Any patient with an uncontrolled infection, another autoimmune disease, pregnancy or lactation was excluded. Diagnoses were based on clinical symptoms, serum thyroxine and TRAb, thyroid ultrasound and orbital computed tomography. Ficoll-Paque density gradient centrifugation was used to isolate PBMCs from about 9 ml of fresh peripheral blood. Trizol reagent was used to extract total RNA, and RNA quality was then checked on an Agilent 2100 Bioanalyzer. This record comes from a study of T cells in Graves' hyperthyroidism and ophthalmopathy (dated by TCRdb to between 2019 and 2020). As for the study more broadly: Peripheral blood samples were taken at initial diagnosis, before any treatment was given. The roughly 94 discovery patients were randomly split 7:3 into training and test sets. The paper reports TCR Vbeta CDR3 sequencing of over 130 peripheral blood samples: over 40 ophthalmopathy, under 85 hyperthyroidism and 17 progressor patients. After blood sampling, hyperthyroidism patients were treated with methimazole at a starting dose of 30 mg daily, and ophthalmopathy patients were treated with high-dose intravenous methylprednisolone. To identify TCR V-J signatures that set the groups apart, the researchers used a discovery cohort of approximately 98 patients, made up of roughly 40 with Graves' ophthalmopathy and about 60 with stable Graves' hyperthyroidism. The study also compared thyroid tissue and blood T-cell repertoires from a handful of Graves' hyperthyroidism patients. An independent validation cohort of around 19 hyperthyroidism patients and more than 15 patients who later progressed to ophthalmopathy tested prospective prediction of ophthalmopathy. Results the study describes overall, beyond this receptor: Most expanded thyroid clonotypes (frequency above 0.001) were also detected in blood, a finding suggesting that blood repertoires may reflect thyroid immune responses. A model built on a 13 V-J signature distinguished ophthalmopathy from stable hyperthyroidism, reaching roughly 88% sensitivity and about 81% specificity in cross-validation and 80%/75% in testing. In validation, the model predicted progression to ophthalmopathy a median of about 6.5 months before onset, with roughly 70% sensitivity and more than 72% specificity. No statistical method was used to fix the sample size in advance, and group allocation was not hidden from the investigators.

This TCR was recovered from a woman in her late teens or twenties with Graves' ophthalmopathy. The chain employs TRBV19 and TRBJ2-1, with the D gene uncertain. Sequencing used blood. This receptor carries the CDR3 CASSMSPLLVGISYNEQFF. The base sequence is TGTGCCAGTAGTATGTCCCCCCTTCTTGTGGGGATTTCCTACAATGAGCAGTTCTTC.